Reported below is one T cell receptor beta chain. The CDR3 sequence is 14 residues long. The germline V gene encodes CDR1 SNHLY and CDR2 FYNNEI. Between the trimmed V and J ends, which lost 6 bases and 6 bases, there was a span of 12 bases. This record belongs to a study of blood T cell repertoires in COVID-19. Study-level information: COVID-19 samples collected from the United States, Italy and Spain covered acute and convalescent phases.

In the source study's methods: Amplification with reference gene primers provided the estimates of nucleated cell counts. Clones were sequenced by immunoSEQ multiplex PCR, and TCRdb holds only the in-frame ones, with some missing. The V and J calls and clone size come from that table; D and trimming were worked out from the DNA. The sample shows under 65,000 clones, around 89% of them seen only once. The sequenced sample consisted of peripheral blood. The chain has TRBV2 and TRBJ1-6, with D hard to call. The sequence derives from a man in his sixties with acute or convalescent COVID-19. In DNA form, the CDR3 reads TGTGCCAGCAGGGGAGCGGCAGCTAATTCACCCCTCCACTTT. Protein product: CASRGAAANSPLHF.